The next 8 T cell receptor beta chains were all read from a single sample in a study of cytomegalovirus exposure and HLA in healthy donors. Profiling relied on immunoSEQ multiplex PCR, and the TCRdb table lists in-frame clones only, not all of them. Counted here are around 170,000 clones, around nine tenths occurring once; the ten biggest clones make up approximately 3%. Source material: PBMCs. Receptor source: a man younger than 30 in good health and CMV-seronegative.

The chain joins TRBV2 to TRBJ1-1; the D gene is possibly TRBD1 (6 bases). The CDR3 has 14 amino acids. Germline lookup yields CDR1 SNHLY and CDR2 FYNNEI. V was trimmed by 8 bases and J by 4 bases, leaving 17 bases between them. The CDR3 loop is CASGEQGYGTEAFF. The DNA for the CDR3 is TGTGCCAGCGGGGAACAGGGATATGGCACTGAAGCTTTCTTT.

The chain carries TRBV5-6 and TRBJ1-2; D gene ambiguous. CDR3 length: 16 residues. Deletions cut 0 bases from V and 2 bases from J, with 14 bases between. Per germline, CDR1 SGHDT and CDR2 YYEEEE. In nucleotides, the CDR3 is TGTGCCAGCAGCTTGGTGACAACCGGAGGGAACTATGGCTACACCTTC. This translates into CASSLVTTGGNYGYTF.

V and J are TRBV7-2 and TRBJ2-1, with TRBD2 as a possible D gene (7 bases). CDR3 length equals 19 residues. The germline CDR1 and CDR2 sequences are SGHTA and FQGNSA. The V gene lost 5 bases and the J gene lost 0 bases, with 23 bases spanning the gap. The CDR3 sequence: CASSQKGGRRRSSYNEQFF. CDR3 in DNA: TGTGCCAGCAGCCAAAAGGGGGGGAGACGGCGTAGCTCCTACAATGAGCAGTTCTTC.

Written as DNA, the CDR3 is TGTGCCAGCAGGGAGCCAGGGGGTAAGACTGAAGCTTTCTTT. This gives the protein CASREPGGKTEAFF. This chain connects TRBV7-2 to TRBJ1-1, with 7 bases matching TRBD1. Per germline, CDR1 SGHTA and CDR2 FQGNSA. The CDR3 is 14 residues long. V lost 6 bases, J lost 5 bases, and 9 bases stayed unmatched.

This clone showed up just a few times. The CDR3 protein is CASSQDAGGTTYEQYV. The DNA of the CDR3 is TGTGCCAGCAGCCAAGATGCGGGGGGAACTACCTACGAGCAGTACGTC. The rearrangement uses TRBV4-2 and TRBJ2-7, with 8 bases lining up with TRBD2. This CDR3 has 16 residues. Per the germline V gene, CDR1 is LGHNA and CDR2 is YNFKEQ. Germline trimming cut 0 bases from V and 2 bases from J; bases unmatched to any gene: 6.

The rearrangement uses TRBV10-1 and TRBJ1-4; D gene ambiguous. Deletions cut 7 bases from V and 6 bases from J, with 12 bases between. CDR1 WNHNN and CDR2 SYGVQD come from the germline V gene (reference sequence). This CDR3 has 13 residues. The DNA of the CDR3 is TGCGCCAGCAACGGGATGCTGGATGAAAAACTGTTTTTT. Residues: CASNGMLDEKLFF.

This chain connects TRBV5-1 to TRBJ2-1, with TRBD1 identical over 7 bases. The CDR3 runs to 13 residues. CDR1 is SGHRS and CDR2 is YFSETQ in the germline V gene. V lost 4 bases, J lost 5 bases, and 3 bases stayed unmatched. The chain's CDR3 is CASSPTGDNEQFF. In nucleotides, the CDR3 is TGCGCCAGCAGCCCCACAGGGGACAATGAGCAGTTCTTC.

The chain is built from TRBV6-5 and TRBJ1-1; 8 nucleotides agree with TRBD1. CDR1 is MNHEY and CDR2 is SVGAGI in the germline V gene. CDR3 size: 14 residues. The J segment lost 8 bases and the V segment lost 5 bases, leaving 10 bases of the junction unmatched. The CDR3 sequence: CASSPTLAGGEAFF. The CDR3 DNA is TGTGCCAGCAGTCCAACCCTCGCAGGGGGCGAAGCTTTCTTT.